This T cell receptor (beta chain) comes out of a study of OX40 agonist ivuxolimab in advanced cancers. Regarding the complete study: Ivuxolimab was an agonistic, fully human IgG2 monoclonal antibody directed against OX40 (CD134), a costimulatory receptor. Intravenous ivuxolimab was administered to patients every 2 weeks at six dose levels: 0.01, 0.1, 0.3, 1.5, 3 and 10 mg/kg. The paper reports the monotherapy dose-escalation portion (N of about 54 patients) of the phase I ivuxolimab trial. Three dose-escalation patients achieved partial responses, one with hepatocellular carcinoma and two with cutaneous melanoma. Among the roughly 50 dose-escalation patients, roughly 20 had hepatocellular carcinoma, about 15 melanoma, 9 renal cell carcinoma and 9 head and neck cancer. Peripheral TCRbeta sequencing aimed to test whether ivuxolimab altered TCR sequence diversity and caused clonal T-cell expansion. In the dose-escalation cohort, nearly 85% of patients were male, and the mean age was 60 years with a range of about 20 to 90. Prior anti-PD-1, anti-PD-L1 or anti-CTLA-4 therapy was permitted, and checkpoint inhibitors had been received by roughly two fifths of dose-escalation patients.

What the work shows at the level of the full study, not this receptor alone: In the 0.1-3.0 mg/kg groups, partial responders had among the lowest normalized peripheral clonal expansion, particularly in CD8+ T cells. Which antigens the clonally expanded peripheral T cells were specific for was not determined. Low levels of normalized T-cell clonal expansion were also seen in some nonresponding patients. At doses of 0.1 to 3.0 mg/kg, clonal expansion of both CD4+ and CD8+ blood T cells was observed from baseline to week 6. After ivuxolimab, CD8+ T cells had more expanded clones than CD4+ T cells on average.

V is cut by 6 bases and J by 2 bases, and the space between the germline ends is 2 bases. The CDR3 measures 10 amino acids from cysteine to phenylalanine. Only the CDR3 DNA stays, 30 bases, in frame from base 1. Looking up the germline V gene yields CDR1 MRHNA and CDR2 SNTAGT. Patients with autoimmune disease history or receiving systemic immunosuppression were excluded from the trial. Peripheral blood for TCR sequencing was collected from all dose cohorts at baseline, on cycle 4 day 1, and on cycle 7 day 1. Samples came from an open-label, multicenter, first-in-human phase I dose-escalation trial of ivuxolimab. Adults with locally advanced or metastatic head and neck squamous cell, hepatocellular, melanoma or renal cell carcinoma were enrolled in the trial. Before TCR sequencing, CD4+ T cells and CD8+ T cells were sorted from peripheral blood as separate populations. For sequencing of the TCRbeta CDR3 region, genomic DNA was extracted from the sorted cells. The immunoSEQ Assay was used for sequencing of TCRbeta CDR3 regions. Here the immuneACCESS table is served through TCRdb, limited to in-frame sequences with V and J called. Missing clones are a known gap in these copies; in checked studies unresolved V genes cover under half, and the rest lacks a known reason. Present in this sample are roughly 58,000 clones, around nine tenths of which were seen just once. The top ten clonotypes cover about 0.8% of the sample.

For this clone: Its antigen is not yet known. No base quality information exists; no much larger clone differs at one position.

This receptor was identified in an adult with an advanced solid tumor such as melanoma, head and neck, liver or kidney cancer. The chain joins TRBV6-4 to TRBJ2-7; the D gene is unclear. The sample was CD4+ or CD8+ T cells sorted from blood, taken in a trial of the OX40 agonist ivuxolimab. For the CDR3, the sequence is CASRPYEQYF. In nucleotides, the sequence is TGTGCCAGCAGACCCTACGAGCAGTACTTC.